The 7 T cell receptor beta chains listed next were all sequenced from one sample in a study of T-cell memory formation after mild COVID-19. TCRdb re-called the 5' RACE reads through MiXCR, storing one row per CDR3 protein. The sample holds approximately 100,000 distinct CDR3 sequences, around 12% seen once. The sample was PBMCs or a T cell subset sorted from them (not recorded which). Source of these receptors: an adult woman who had mild COVID-19 (a few samples of this study predate the infection). Cell type and time point are not known.

This clonotype was observed many times. The chain couples TRBV5-1 to TRBJ2-3; TRBD2 is a possible D gene (5 bases). Trimming removed 3 bases at V and 1 base at J, with 9 bases between. The CDR3 is 14 amino acids. Germline values: CDR1 SGHRS, CDR2 YFSETQ. The CDR3: CASSSEDGTDTQYF. CDR3 DNA sequence: TGCGCCAGCAGCTCGGAGGACGGCACAGATACGCAGTATTTT. The entire variable domain, with the rest obtained from reference TRBV5-1 and TRBJ2-3, is as follows: KAGVTQTPRYLIKTRGQQVTLSCSPISGHRSVSWYQQTPGQGLQFLFEYFSETQRNKGNFPGRFSGRQFSNSRSEMNVSTLELGDSALYLCASSSEDGTDTQYFGPGTRLTVL.

This chain links TRBV5-1 with TRBJ2-1, with 9 bases aligning to TRBD1. Germline CDR1 and CDR2: SGHRS and YFSETQ. This CDR3 has 16 residues. The junction had 8 bases not matched to a gene; V was cut back by 5 bases and J by 2 bases. The CDR3 DNA sequence: TGCGCCAGCAGGGAAGGGGACAGGGAGGCCTACAATGAGCAGTTCTTC. This codes for CASREGDREAYNEQFF.

This clonotype was observed many times. The V and J genes are TRBV2 and TRBJ2-4, with 10 bases matching TRBD2. Germline V gene lookup returns CDR1 SNHLY and CDR2 FYNNEI. The ends lost 5 bases at V and 7 bases at J; junction bases unmatched: 17. The CDR3 totals 18 residues. The CDR3 is CASSLTDGLAGVTNIQYF. The CDR3 DNA reads as TGTGCCAGCAGTCTTACCGATGGGCTAGCGGGAGTAACTAACATTCAGTACTTC.

Many counts were recorded for this clonotype. The chain has TRBV4-1 and TRBJ2-1; possible D gene TRBD2, 7 bases. The CDR3 is 17 residues long. V gave up 4 bases and J gave up 1 base, with 17 bases separating them. Germline V gene data show CDR1 as MGHRA and CDR2 as YSYEKL. CDR3: CASSLPRGGRSYNEQFF. The CDR3 region has the DNA TGCGCCAGCAGCCTTCCGAGGGGGGGAAGGTCCTACAATGAGCAGTTCTTC.

CDR3 protein: CASSLKGVNTEAFF. The DNA for the CDR3 is TGTGCCAGCAGTTTAAAGGGGGTGAACACTGAAGCTTTCTTT. This sequence joins TRBV27 and TRBJ1-1; TRBD1 might be the D (6 bases). Germline V gene lookup returns CDR1 MNHEY and CDR2 SMNVEV (reference sequence). The V end lost 2 bases, the J end lost 0 bases, and 7 bases lay between the germline ends. This CDR3 has 14 amino acids.

The chain carries TRBV29-1 and TRBJ1-2; maybe TRBD1 (5 bases). With 4 bases removed from V and 4 bases from J, the gap between germline ends came to 10 bases. The CDR3 contains 12 residues. From germline, CDR1 is SQVTM and CDR2 ANQGSEA. CDR3: CSVVPGAYGYTF. Written as DNA, the CDR3 is TGCAGCGTTGTGCCCGGGGCCTATGGCTACACCTTC. The complete variable domain, with remaining parts taken from reference TRBV29-1 and TRBJ1-2, reads SAVISQKPSRDICQRGTSLTIQCQVDSQVTMMFWYRQQPGQSLTLIATANQGSEATYESGFVIDKFPISRPNLTFSTLTVSNMSPEDSSIYLCSVVPGAYGYTFGSGTRLTVV.

This clonotype was observed once. This chain joins TRBV5-4 and TRBJ1-2, with D possibly TRBD1 on 5 matching bases. The CDR3 is made up of 14 amino acids. Germline lookup yields CDR1 SGHNT and CDR2 YYREEE (reference sequence). V was shortened by 6 bases and J by 4 bases, with 16 bases between the two germline ends. CDR3 bases: TGTGCCAGCACCAACCCCGGGGGTTCCTATGGCTACACCTTC. Translated, it gives CASTNPGGSYGYTF.